Below, 14 T cell receptor beta chains from the same sample are listed, as sequenced in a study of cytomegalovirus exposure and HLA in healthy donors. Primers for the PCR totalled 60 Vbeta and 13 Jbeta. Sequenced by immunoSEQ multiplex PCR; TCRdb stores in-frame clones only, minus some. The sample lists 95,000 to 100,000 clones, 76% seen once, with under 20% in the top ten. The sample was PBMCs. The receptors originated from a woman between 55 and 75 years old in good health and CMV-seropositive.

This chain connects TRBV6-1 to TRBJ2-4; D ambiguous. The CDR3 has 15 residues. Looked up from germline, CDR1 is MNHNS and CDR2 is SASEGT. The ends were cut back, 4 bases at V and 2 bases at J, with 12 bases in the middle. CDR3 in amino acids: CASSATTSSKNIQYF. DNA of the CDR3: TGTGCCAGCAGTGCAACCACAAGTTCCAAAAACATTCAGTACTTC.

The chain uses TRBV28 and TRBJ2-7; D not certain. V was clipped by 1 base and J by 3 bases, with 4 bases between them. Germline CDR1 reads MDHEN; CDR2 reads SYDVKM. The CDR3 totals 12 residues. The CDR3 DNA is TGTGCCAGCAGTTTATTCCTCTACGAGCAGTACTTC. This sequence encodes CASSLFLYEQYF.

The chain has TRBV5-6 and TRBJ2-1, with TRBD2 identical over 7 bases. The CDR3 is 13 amino acids. The germline V gene encodes CDR1 SGHDT and CDR2 YYEEEE. After removal of 0 bases from V and 16 bases from J, the junction contained 10 bases not matched to a gene. CDR3 coding DNA: TGTGCCAGCAGCTTGGCCGGAGCGGGGTGGGAATTCTTC. Translating gives CASSLAGAGWEFF.

This clone appeared a single time. The V gene is TRBV1, the J gene TRBJ2-1; the D call TRBD2 from the table was never checked on the DNA. TRBV1 is a pseudogene. This CDR3 contains 14 residues. In nucleotides, the CDR3 is TGCACCATCGAGGGGACTAGCGAGGGGAATGAGCAGTTCTTC. Its translation is CTIEGTSEGNEQFF.

The chain has TRBV30 and TRBJ2-3; 12 bases are a match to TRBD2. CDR1 and CDR2 (germline): GTSNPN, SVGIG (reference sequence). V dropped 3 bases and J dropped 0; count of bases not matched to a gene: 1. The CDR3 has 15 amino acids. The CDR3 nucleotides are TGTGCCTGGAGCGGACTAGCGGGGAGCACAGATACGCAGTATTTT. Amino acid sequence: CAWSGLAGSTDTQYF.

This clone came up a few times. The chain uses TRBV5-6 and TRBJ1-5, with unresolved D. Looked up from germline, CDR1 is SGHDT and CDR2 is YYEEEE. The CDR3 consists of 16 residues. V dropped 2 bases and J dropped 4 bases, with 16 bases sitting between them. The CDR3 loop is CASSFGGLAQNQPQHF. The CDR3 region has the DNA TGTGCCAGCAGCTTCGGCGGACTAGCGCAAAATCAGCCCCAGCATTTT.

The V call is TRBV7-9, the J call TRBJ1-1; unclear D gene. Germline V lookup: CDR1 SEHNR, CDR2 FQNEAQ (reference sequence). The V gene lost 6 bases and the J gene lost 1 base, with 12 bases spanning the gap. This CDR3 has 14 amino acids. CDR3 residues: CASRRASGNTEAFF. As DNA, the CDR3 is TGTGCCAGCAGGCGGGCGTCGGGGAACACTGAAGCTTTCTTT.

This rearrangement joins TRBV9 to TRBJ2-2, with TRBD1 matching 7 bases. CDR1 is SGDLS, CDR2 YYNGEE, per germline. Trimming cost V 0 bases and J 6 bases; bases outside gene matches: 5. The length of the CDR3 is 15 residues. DNA of the CDR3: TGTGCCAGCAGCGTAGGGCTCGGGACAGCCGGGGAGCTGTTTTTT. Its protein is CASSVGLGTAGELFF. The entire variable domain, with the rest obtained from reference TRBV9 and TRBJ2-2, is as follows: DSGVTQTPKHLITATGQRVTLRCSPRSGDLSVYWYQQSLDQGLQFLIQYYNGEERAKGNILERFSAQQFPDLHSELNLSSLELGDSALYFCASSVGLGTAGELFFGEGSRLTVL.

This chain links TRBV29-1 with TRBJ1-3; weak D call: TRBD1 (5 bases). The CDR3 extends over 14 amino acids. CDR1 and CDR2 (germline): SQVTM, ANQGSEA. Deletions cut 7 bases from V and 2 bases from J, with 15 bases between. As DNA, the CDR3 is TGCAGCGCCCGACGGGGGGAAGCTGGAAACACCATATATTTT. This gives the protein CSARRGEAGNTIYF.

V usage is TRBV7-3 and J usage is TRBJ2-1; D is possibly TRBD2 (6 bases). CDR3 size: 13 residues. Germline CDR1 is SGHTA and CDR2 is FQGTGA. V lost 6 bases to trimming and J lost 5 bases, with 11 bases between them. The CDR3 region has the DNA TGTGCCAGCAGTTATAGCGGCGACAATGAGCAGTTCTTC. Translated, it gives CASSYSGDNEQFF.

The CDR3 DNA sequence: TGTGCCAGCAGTTCCCTGGACAGGGAAACTAATGAAAAACTGTTTTTT. Amino acid sequence: CASSSLDRETNEKLFF. The V call is TRBV28, the J call TRBJ1-4, with 8 bases that match TRBD1. This CDR3 has 16 amino acids. Germline V CDR1 and CDR2: MDHEN, SYDVKM. With 4 bases clipped from V and 1 base from J, the junction kept 5 bases outside the gene matches.

Of note for this clone: One junction end does not reproduce the germline sequence, and a read error may be involved. The genes are TRBV7-7 and TRBJ2-5, with D perhaps matching TRBD2 (6 bases). The CDR3 is made up of 15 amino acids. The V gene's germline CDR1 is SSHAT and CDR2 FNYEAQ (reference sequence). CDR3 amino acids: CASSFSPGRQETQYF. The CDR3 DNA follows: TGTGCTAGCAGCTTCTCTCCTGGGAGGCAAGAGACCCAGTACTTC.

The chain uses TRBV6-5 and TRBJ2-6; tentatively, D is TRBD1 (6 bases). The germline CDR1 and CDR2 sequences are MNHEY and SVGAGI. The CDR3 has 15 amino acids. Trimming left V 4 bases short and J 2 bases short, with 9 bases between. The CDR3 region is CASSFQGTGANVLTF. The CDR3 nucleotides are TGTGCCAGCAGTTTTCAGGGGACTGGGGCCAACGTCCTGACTTTC.

V is TRBV5-1 and J is TRBJ2-1, with 7 bases that match TRBD1. The CDR3 has 14 amino acids. The V gene's germline CDR1 is SGHRS and CDR2 YFSETQ. J lost 4 bases, V lost 2 bases, and 3 bases had no gene match. CDR3 sequence: CASSLGTDYNEQFF. CDR3 coding DNA: TGCGCCAGCAGCTTAGGGACAGATTACAATGAGCAGTTCTTC.